This record concerns one T cell receptor (beta chain) sequence. What it recognizes is unknown. A read error may account for a junction end that differs from germline. The sample belongs to a study of identifying expanded T cells in peripheral blood. Repertoires were generated with immunoSEQ multiplex PCR, while TCRdb's copy carries only in-frame clones and drops some. The sample yields 100,000 to 150,000 clones, more than 80% seen once. During the collection period, no donor immune events like infections were recorded. Study conclusions and caveats: Differentially abundant clones: about 1.2 between replicates, about 15 at approximately 14 days, around 19 at four. Clone count variance between approximately two-week samples rose with total template count.

The CDR3 totals 13 residues. Germline V gene lookup returns CDR1 SGHRS and CDR2 YFSETQ. This chain joins TRBV5-1 and TRBJ2-3, with 9 bases matching TRBD1. The sequence was obtained from a person between 18 and 75 years old in good health. Sequencing input: blood. This CDR3 is CASSLNRGQLPFF. The CDR3 DNA reads as TGCGCCAGCAGCTTGAACAGGGGGCAATTACCATTCTTT.